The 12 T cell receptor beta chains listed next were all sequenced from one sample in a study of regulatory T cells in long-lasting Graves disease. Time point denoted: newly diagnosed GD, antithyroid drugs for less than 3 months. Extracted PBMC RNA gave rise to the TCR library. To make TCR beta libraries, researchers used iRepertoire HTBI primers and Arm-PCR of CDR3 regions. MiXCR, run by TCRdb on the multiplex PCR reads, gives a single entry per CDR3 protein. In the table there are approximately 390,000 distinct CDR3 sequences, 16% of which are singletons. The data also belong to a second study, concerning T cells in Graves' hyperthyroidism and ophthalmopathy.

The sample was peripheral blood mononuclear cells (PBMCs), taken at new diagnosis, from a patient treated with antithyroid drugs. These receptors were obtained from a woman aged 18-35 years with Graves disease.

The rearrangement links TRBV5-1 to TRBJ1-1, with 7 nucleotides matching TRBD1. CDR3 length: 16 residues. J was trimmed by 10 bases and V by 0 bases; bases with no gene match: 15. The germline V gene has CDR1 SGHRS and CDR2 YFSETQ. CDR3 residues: CASSLAFVLPPGGAFF. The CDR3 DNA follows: TGCGCCAGCAGCTTGGCCTTCGTTTTACCCCCAGGGGGAGCTTTCTTT.

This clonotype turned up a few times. CDR3 residues: CASSIRTGGAYGYTF. In DNA, the CDR3 is TGTGCCAGTAGTATCCGGACAGGGGGCGCTTATGGCTACACCTTC. The J gene is TRBJ1-2, the V gene TRBV19; 11 nucleotides line up with TRBD1. The CDR3 runs to 15 residues. In germline, CDR1 is LNHDA, CDR2 SQIVND (reference sequence). V lost 3 bases, J lost 5 bases, and 5 bases stayed unmatched.

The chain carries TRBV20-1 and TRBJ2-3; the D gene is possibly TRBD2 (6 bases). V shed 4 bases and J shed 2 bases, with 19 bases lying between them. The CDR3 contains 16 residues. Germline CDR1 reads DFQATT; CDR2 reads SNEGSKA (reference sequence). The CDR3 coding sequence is TGCAGTGCTACCTTCTTCTGGCGGGGTTTCACAGATACGCAGTATTTT. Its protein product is CSATFFWRGFTDTQYF.

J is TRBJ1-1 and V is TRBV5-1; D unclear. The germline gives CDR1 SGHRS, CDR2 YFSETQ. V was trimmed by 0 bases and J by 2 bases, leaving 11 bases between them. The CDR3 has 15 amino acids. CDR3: CASSLAGSTNTEAFF. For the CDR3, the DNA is TGCGCCAGCAGCTTGGCCGGCAGTACTAACACTGAAGCTTTCTTT. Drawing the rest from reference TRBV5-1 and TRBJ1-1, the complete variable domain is KAGVTQTPRYLIKTRGQQVTLSCSPISGHRSVSWYQQTPGQGLQFLFEYFSETQRNKGNFPGRFSGRQFSNSRSEMNVSTLELGDSALYLCASSLAGSTNTEAFFGQGTRLTVV.

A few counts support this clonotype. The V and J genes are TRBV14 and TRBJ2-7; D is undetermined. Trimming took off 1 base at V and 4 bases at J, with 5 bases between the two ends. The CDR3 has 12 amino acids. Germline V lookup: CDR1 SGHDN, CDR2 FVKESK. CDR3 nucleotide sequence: TGTGCCAGCAGCCAAGCTCCTTACGAGCAGTACTTC. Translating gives CASSQAPYEQYF.

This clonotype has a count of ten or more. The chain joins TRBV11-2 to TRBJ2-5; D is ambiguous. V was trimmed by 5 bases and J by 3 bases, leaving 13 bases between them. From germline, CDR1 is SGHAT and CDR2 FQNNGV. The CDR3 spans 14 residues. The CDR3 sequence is CASSHLFGKETQYF. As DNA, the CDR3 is TGTGCCAGCAGCCACTTATTCGGTAAAGAGACCCAGTACTTC. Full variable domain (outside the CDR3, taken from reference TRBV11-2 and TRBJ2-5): EAGVAQSPRYKIIEKRQSVAFWCNPISGHATLYWYQQILGQGPKLLIQFQNNGVVDDSQLPKDRFSAERLKGVDSTLKIQPAKLEDSAVYLCASSHLFGKETQYFGPGTRLLVL.

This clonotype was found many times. The CDR3 nucleotides are TGTGCCATCAGTGTGCCTAGCGCAAGCACAGATACGCAGTATTTT. Its protein product is CAISVPSASTDTQYF. The J gene is TRBJ2-3, the V gene TRBV10-3; D may be TRBD2 (6 bases). Germline V gene sequence: CDR1 ENHRY, CDR2 SYGVKD. This CDR3 has 15 amino acids. V was cut by 4 bases and J by 0 bases, with 11 bases left in between.

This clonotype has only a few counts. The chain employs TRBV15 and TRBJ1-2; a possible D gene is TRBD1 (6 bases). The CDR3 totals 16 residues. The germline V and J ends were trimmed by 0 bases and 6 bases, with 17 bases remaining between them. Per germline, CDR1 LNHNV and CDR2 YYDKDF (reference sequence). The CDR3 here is CATSREVVGGRHGYTF. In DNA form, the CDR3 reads TGTGCCACCAGCAGAGAGGTTGTCGGGGGCAGGCATGGCTACACCTTC. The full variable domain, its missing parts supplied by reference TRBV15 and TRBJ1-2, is DAMVIQNPRYQVTQFGKPVTLSCSQTLNHNVMYWYQQKSSQAPKLLFHYYDKDFNNEADTPDNFQSRRPNTSFCFLDIRSPGLGDTAMYLCATSREVVGGRHGYTFGSGTRLTVV.

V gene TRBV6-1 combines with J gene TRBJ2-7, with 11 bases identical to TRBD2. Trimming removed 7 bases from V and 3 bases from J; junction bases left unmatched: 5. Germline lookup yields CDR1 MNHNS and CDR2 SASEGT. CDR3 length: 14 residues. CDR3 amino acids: CASTPSGGSYEQYF. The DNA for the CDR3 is TGTGCCAGCACTCCTAGCGGGGGGAGCTACGAGCAGTACTTC.

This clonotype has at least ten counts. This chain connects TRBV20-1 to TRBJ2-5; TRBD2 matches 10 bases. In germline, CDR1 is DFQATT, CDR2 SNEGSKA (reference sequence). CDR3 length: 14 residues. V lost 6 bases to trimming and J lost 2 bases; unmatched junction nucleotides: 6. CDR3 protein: CSAPGTSAQETQYF. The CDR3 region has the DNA TGCAGTGCACCGGGGACTAGCGCGCAAGAGACCCAGTACTTC.

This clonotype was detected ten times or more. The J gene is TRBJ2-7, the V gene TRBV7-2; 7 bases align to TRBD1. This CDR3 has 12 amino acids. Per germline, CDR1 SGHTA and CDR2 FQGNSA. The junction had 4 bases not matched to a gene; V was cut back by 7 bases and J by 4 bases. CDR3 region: CASTQTGYEQYF. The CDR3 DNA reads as TGTGCCAGCACACAGACAGGGTACGAGCAGTACTTC.

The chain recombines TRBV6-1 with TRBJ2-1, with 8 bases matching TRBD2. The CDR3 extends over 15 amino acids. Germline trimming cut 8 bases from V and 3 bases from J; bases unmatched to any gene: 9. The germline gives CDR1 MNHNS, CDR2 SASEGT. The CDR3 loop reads CASQVQTSGYNEQFF. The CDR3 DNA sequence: TGTGCCAGCCAAGTCCAAACTAGCGGCTACAATGAGCAGTTCTTC.